This TCR beta chain was observed in a study of CD8+CD57+ T cells in acquired aplastic anemia. By flow cytometry, patients selected for sequencing had shown an expansion of CD8+CD57+ cells. The patients, all of them, had severe acquired aplastic anemia. When blood sampling took place, the patients had received no therapy. Genomic DNA provided the template from which TCR beta VDJ and CDR3 profiles were obtained. Each CDR3 protein is one row after TCRdb ran MiXCR on the reads. The sample has about 180,000 distinct CDR3 sequences, under 50% seen once. The V gene lost 2 bases and the J gene lost 2 bases, with 7 bases spanning the gap. CDR1 and CDR2 from the germline V gene are MNHNS and SASEGT. CDR3 size: 14 residues. This clonotype was recorded many times.

This sequence was found in a human donor with aplastic anemia. The genes are TRBV6-1 and TRBJ1-5; the D is unclear. The sequencing sample was made of sorted CD4+, CD8+, or CD8+CD57+ T cells (not recorded which) from PBMCs. As DNA, the CDR3 is TGTGCCAGCAGTGAAAGGGCGGGCAATCAGCCCCAGCATTTT. Translation: CASSERAGNQPQHF.